This T cell receptor beta chain derives from a study of OX40 agonist ivuxolimab in advanced cancers. TCRdb's copy holds only in-frame clones and misses some; the assay was immunoSEQ multiplex PCR. Here the sample spans 55,000 to 65,000 clones, approximately 80% being singletons. Germline-derived CDR1 and CDR2 are SQVTM and ANQGSEA. The germline V and J ends were trimmed by 1 base and 3 bases, with 14 bases remaining between them. This CDR3 has 15 amino acids. The sequence derives from an adult with an advanced solid tumor such as melanoma, head and neck, liver or kidney cancer. Sequencing used CD4+ or CD8+ T cells sorted from blood, obtained in a trial of the OX40 agonist ivuxolimab. The chain carries TRBV29-1 and TRBJ2-3, with TRBD2 as a possible D gene (7 bases). The DNA of the CDR3 is TGCAGCGTTGAAGGTCTAGGGGGAGGGACAGATACGCAGTATTTT. Residues: CSVEGLGGGTDTQYF.